Included here is one T cell receptor beta chain sequence, with context. This specimen belongs to a study of blood T cell repertoires in COVID-19. Overall study context: T cells, B-cell-depleted T cells, or PBMCs provided the cDNA or gDNA that served as material.

The CDR3 spans 15 residues. With V trimmed by 7 bases and J by 5 bases, 11 bases remained unmatched. Germline loops: CDR1 SGHDT, CDR2 YYEEEE. Generated by immunoSEQ multiplex PCR, the TCRdb table keeps only in-frame clones and is missing some. Of fewer than 200,000 clones listed, around nine tenths are singletons. This TCR was recovered from a woman of 80 years or more with COVID-19, enrolled during active disease. The rearrangement links TRBV5-6 to TRBJ1-1; 10 nucleotides line up with TRBD1. The sample comprised peripheral blood. As DNA, the CDR3 is TGTGCCAGCGCAAATCCCGGGACAGGGGCAACTGAAGCTTTCTTT. Its translation: CASANPGTGATEAFF.